The 10 T cell receptor beta chains below were found in one sample sequenced in a study of post-analysis software for immune sequencing data. Study-wide results and caveats: TRBV5-6, TRBV5-1 and TRBV20-1 belonged to a set of about 5 TRBV segments that were more frequent in patients than controls.

Prepared libraries of TCR beta cDNA carried unique molecular identifiers. TCRdb re-analysed the PCR reads in MiXCR, keeping a single row per CDR3 protein. The sample lists 350,000 to 450,000 distinct CDR3 sequences; approximately 38% were seen once. These receptors' targets are unknown. The sample consisted of blood. The receptors shown here come from a girl aged 2 to 9 with multiple sclerosis.

This chain joins TRBV7-2 and TRBJ1-1, with D possibly being TRBD1 (6 bases). The CDR3 contains 15 residues. Germline assignment: CDR1 SGHTA and CDR2 FQGNSA. Trimming left V 1 base short and J 11 bases short, with 20 bases between. The CDR3 protein is CASSLDPFWTQGAFF. As DNA, the CDR3 is TGTGCCAGCAGCTTAGACCCGTTCTGGACCCAGGGGGCTTTCTTT.

The chain couples TRBV20-1 to TRBJ2-1; unclear D gene. The CDR3 spans 14 residues. CDR1 and CDR2 from the germline V gene are DFQATT and SNEGSKA (reference sequence). V lost 1 base and J lost 3, with 10 bases in between. The CDR3 DNA is TGCAGTGCTAGAGCCCAGCCTCGCTACAATGAGCAGTTCTTC. Its protein product is CSARAQPRYNEQFF.

This clonotype has more than one count but fewer than ten. J is TRBJ2-5 and V is TRBV24-1; 8 positions agree with TRBD2. The CDR3 contains 15 residues. Germline assignment: CDR1 KGHDR and CDR2 SFDVKD. V was pared by 1 base and J by 3 bases, with 3 bases of the junction left unmatched. The CDR3 DNA follows: TGTGCCACCAGTGATTTAGACGGGGGGGAAGAGACCCAGTACTTC. Amino acid sequence: CATSDLDGGEETQYF.

The rearrangement links TRBV12-3 or TRBV12-4 to TRBJ1-5, with 7 positions matching TRBD1. V trimming: 4 bases; J trimming: 3 bases; junction bases outside the gene matches: 9. This CDR3 spans 16 amino acids. CDR3 sequence: CASSSLGRGPNQPQHF. The CDR3 DNA is TGTGCCAGCAGTTCCCTGGGAAGGGGGCCCAATCAGCCCCAGCATTTT.

Only a few counts were recorded for this clonotype. The CDR3 DNA sequence: TGTGCCAGCAGAGAGGACAGCTCCTATAATTCACCCCTCCACTTT. Amino acids: CASREDSSYNSPLHF. The genes are TRBV6-5 and TRBJ1-6; TRBD1 might be the D (6 bases). The CDR3 spans 15 residues. Germline V gene data show CDR1 as MNHEY and CDR2 as SVGAGI. With 6 bases removed from V and 0 bases from J, the gap between germline ends came to 9 bases.

This clonotype appeared a few times. The genes are TRBV20-1 and TRBJ2-5, with 8 bases that match TRBD1. V lost 5 bases and J lost 2; bases outside the gene matches: 4. Per the germline V gene, CDR1 is DFQATT and CDR2 is SNEGSKA (reference sequence). The CDR3 is made up of 13 amino acids. CDR3: CSAADREQETQYF. DNA for the CDR3: TGCAGTGCTGCGGACAGGGAGCAAGAGACCCAGTACTTC.

The chain links TRBV3-1 to TRBJ2-4; D may correspond to TRBD1 or TRBD2 (5 bases each). With the DNA end fitting TRBJ2-7 better, the J assignment may be wrong. The germline CDR1 and CDR2 sequences are LGHDT and YNNKEL (reference sequence). The CDR3 loop spans 14 amino acids. CDR3 residues: CASSQVFQGAEQYF. CDR3 in DNA: TGTGCCAGCAGCCAAGTATTCCAGGGAGCCGAGCAGTACTTC.

This clonotype was observed a single time. This rearrangement joins TRBV29-1 to TRBJ2-3; TRBD2 matches 15 bases. The germline CDR1 and CDR2 sequences are SQVTM and ANQGSEA. The ends lost 6 bases at V and 4 bases at J; junction bases unmatched: 8. The CDR3 runs to 16 residues. CDR3 loop: CSVLGLAGGPADTQYF. The CDR3 DNA follows: TGCAGCGTCTTAGGACTAGCGGGAGGGCCCGCAGATACGCAGTATTTT.

Here the CDR3 DNA reads TGCAGCGCTCCGAGTCTAGCGGGCCCCAATGAGCAGTTCTTC. Amino acids: CSAPSLAGPNEQFF. J is TRBJ2-1 and V is TRBV20-1, with TRBD2 matching 8 bases. This CDR3 comprises 14 residues. Per germline, CDR1 DFQATT and CDR2 SNEGSKA (reference sequence).

This clonotype was seen a handful of times. The chain is built from TRBV10-3 and TRBJ2-5; D is unclear. This CDR3 contains 13 residues. In germline, CDR1 is ENHRY, CDR2 SYGVKD. Trimming removed 7 bases at V and 2 bases at J, with 11 bases between. This chain's CDR3 is CAITSDGQETQYF. The DNA for the CDR3 is TGTGCCATCACTTCGGACGGGCAAGAGACCCAGTACTTC.